This T cell receptor beta chain originates from a study of spatial heterogeneity in lung cancer. The sample's time point: blood at routine non-recurrence follow-up after resection. TCRdb called the 5' RACE reads again in MiXCR, with one record for every CDR3 protein. Among approximately 39,000 distinct CDR3 sequences listed, around 6.9% were seen once. This clonotype was picked up many times. The germline gives CDR1 SGHRS, CDR2 YFSETQ. Trimming removed 4 bases from V and 2 bases from J, with 15 bases in between. The length of the CDR3 is 16 residues. This TCR was recovered from a male donor with early-stage non-small cell lung cancer. The sequenced sample was PBMCs, obtained at follow-up. The genes are TRBV5-1 and TRBJ2-2, with D possibly matching TRBD2 (5 bases). The CDR3 sequence is CASSPLAGPNTGELFF. The CDR3 DNA reads TGCGCCAGCAGCCCCCTGGCGGGTCCTAACACCGGGGAGCTGTTTTTT.